These 10 T cell receptor beta chains originate from one sample sequenced in a study of T cells after yellow fever vaccination. TCRdb reprocessed the 5' RACE reads with MiXCR, giving one entry per CDR3 protein. The sample consists of approximately 330,000 distinct CDR3 sequences, approximately 4% of them appearing once. The sample was PBMCs, taken 5 days after the yellow fever booster vaccination. These receptors all stem from a man between 18 and 29 years old who received the YFV17D yellow fever vaccine.

The sample holds a few counts of this clonotype. The chain employs TRBV5-6 and TRBJ1-2; D not certain. V was pared by 0 bases and J by 8 bases, with 20 bases between. The CDR3 is 16 amino acids. Looked up from germline, CDR1 is SGHDT and CDR2 is YYEEEE. The CDR3 DNA reads TGTGCCAGCAGCTTGGTCTCGACGTGGCCGACCGGGGGCTACACCTTC. Translated, it gives CASSLVSTWPTGGYTF.

This clonotype has a count of ten or more. V is TRBV7-9 and J is TRBJ1-3; D is unclear. Germline values: CDR1 SEHNR, CDR2 FQNEAQ (reference sequence). Trimming cost V 3 bases and J 0 bases, with 9 bases left between them. This CDR3 is built from 15 residues. The CDR3 sequence: CASSFSQSSGNTIYF. The CDR3 DNA sequence: TGTGCCAGCAGCTTCTCACAGAGCTCTGGAAACACCATATATTTT.

This clonotype was observed a handful of times. The chain joins TRBV18 to TRBJ2-7, with 9 bases that match TRBD1. CDR3 length: 15 residues. The V gene end was trimmed by 3 bases and the J gene end by 2 bases; junction bases not matched to a gene: 5. CDR1 KGHSH and CDR2 LQKENI come from the germline V gene. The CDR3 is CASSPQQGAAYEQYF. DNA of the CDR3: TGTGCCAGCTCACCGCAACAGGGGGCTGCCTACGAGCAGTACTTC.

This clonotype was found a few times. The V call is TRBV20-1, the J call TRBJ1-4; 9 nucleotides line up with TRBD1. The V and J ends lost 5 bases and 8 bases, in that order; junction bases with no gene match: 6. This CDR3 has 13 amino acids. The germline gives CDR1 DFQATT, CDR2 SNEGSKA (reference sequence). Here the CDR3 DNA reads TGCAGTGCTCAGGGACAGGGCTACGAAAAACTGTTTTTT. This translates into CSAQGQGYEKLFF.

This chain connects TRBV2 to TRBJ2-7, with D unclear. The germline CDR1 and CDR2 sequences are SNHLY and FYNNEI. There are 12 residues in the CDR3. Trimming left V 5 bases short and J 1 base short, with 6 bases between. The CDR3 spells CASSRLSYEQYV. CDR3 sequence (DNA): TGTGCCAGCAGTCGCCTTTCCTACGAGCAGTACGTC.

Only a few counts were recorded for this clonotype. The J gene is TRBJ2-2, the V gene TRBV29-1; D possibly corresponds to TRBD1 (6 bases). Per the germline V gene, CDR1 is SQVTM and CDR2 is ANQGSEA. V was shortened by 7 bases and J by 0 bases, with 9 bases between the two germline ends. CDR3 length: 13 amino acids. CDR3 sequence reads: CSGRTANTGELFF. In DNA, the CDR3 is TGCAGCGGGAGGACAGCGAACACCGGGGAGCTGTTTTTT.

This clonotype has just a few counts. The chain's CDR3 is CASSRDRQDTQYF. The CDR3 DNA sequence: TGCGCCAGCAGCCGGGACAGACAAGATACGCAGTATTTT. The chain combines TRBV5-1 with TRBJ2-3, with 7 bases that match TRBD1. The CDR3 length is 13 residues. Unmatched junction bases numbered 4, after V lost 4 bases and J lost 5 bases. Germline loops: CDR1 SGHRS, CDR2 YFSETQ.

In its sample, this clonotype was seen many times. This chain joins TRBV9 and TRBJ2-1, with 7 positions matching TRBD2. CDR1 SGDLS and CDR2 YYNGEE come from the germline V gene. This CDR3 is built from 16 residues. Unmatched junction bases numbered 4, after V lost 0 bases and J lost 1 base. For the CDR3, the DNA is TGTGCCAGCAGCGTAGCGGGAGCGGGGTCCTACAATGAGCAGTTCTTC. This sequence encodes CASSVAGAGSYNEQFF.

The V and J genes are TRBV5-4 and TRBJ2-1; D tentatively reads TRBD1 or TRBD2 (5 bases each). CDR1 is SGHNT and CDR2 is YYREEE in the germline V gene (reference sequence). This CDR3 has 14 amino acids. V lost 6 bases and J lost 7, with 17 bases in between. The CDR3 reads CASTTGTHSNEQFF. The CDR3 DNA reads as TGTGCCAGCACCACCGGGACGCATTCTAATGAGCAGTTCTTC.

The chain uses TRBV6-1 and TRBJ1-1, with 7 nucleotides matching TRBD1. The J segment lost 5 bases and the V segment lost 4 bases, leaving 1 base of the junction unmatched. The germline gives CDR1 MNHNS, CDR2 SASEGT. CDR3 length: 12 amino acids. The CDR3 sequence is CASSGDSTEAFF. CDR3 coding DNA: TGTGCCAGCAGTGGGGACAGTACTGAAGCTTTCTTT.